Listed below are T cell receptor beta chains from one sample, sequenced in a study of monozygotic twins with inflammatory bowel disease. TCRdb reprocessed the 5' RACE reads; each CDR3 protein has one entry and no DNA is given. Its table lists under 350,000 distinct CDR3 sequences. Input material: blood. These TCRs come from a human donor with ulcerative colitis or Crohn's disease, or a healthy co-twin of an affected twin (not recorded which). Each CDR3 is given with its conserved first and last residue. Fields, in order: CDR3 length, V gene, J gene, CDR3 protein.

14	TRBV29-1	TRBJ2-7	CSVVSRSSSYEQYF
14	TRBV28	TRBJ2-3	CASSLGVSTDTQYF
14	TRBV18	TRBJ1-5	CASSLMTENQPQHF
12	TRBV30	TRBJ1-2	CAWRDRSYGYTF
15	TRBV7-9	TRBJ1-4	CASSTSGTAGEKLFF
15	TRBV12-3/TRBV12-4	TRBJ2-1	CASSSGTRRVDEQFF
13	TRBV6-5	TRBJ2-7	CASSYEDRGEQYF
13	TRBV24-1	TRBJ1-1	CATEDDRNTEAFF
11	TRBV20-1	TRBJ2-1	CSARERWEQFF
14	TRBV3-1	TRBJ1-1	CASTSNKGNTEAFF
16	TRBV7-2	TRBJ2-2	CASRPDRPKPTGELFF
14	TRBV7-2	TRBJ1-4	CASSEGQGKEKLFF
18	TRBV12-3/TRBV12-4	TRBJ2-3	CASSPVLAAKRSTDTQYF
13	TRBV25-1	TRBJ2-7	CASSTSGSYEQYF
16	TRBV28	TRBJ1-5	CASSLGRGAGNQPQHF
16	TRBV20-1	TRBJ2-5	CSAQPQGYGLQETQYF
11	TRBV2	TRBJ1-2	CASTSTGGYTF